The rows below give T cell receptor beta chains drawn from one sample of a study of blood T cells in healthy people across ages. TCRdb itself ran the 5' RACE reads through MiXCR, one entry per CDR3 protein. There are hundreds of thousands of distinct CDR3 sequences in the sample; approximately 25% occur only once, and just under 9.5% lies in the top ten. Another study also made use of these data, one on T cells of mothers and their children.

Sequenced material: blood. The receptors were sampled from a boy younger than 18 in good health. The CDR3 runs from the conserved cysteine through the conserved F or W. Each record gives: V gene, J gene, D gene, clone size, CDR3 protein, CDR3 DNA. The D gene is left open where the match is weak. The size entry is marked missing in some rows and otherwise reads once, few, many or a size class.

TRBV15,TRBJ2-5,TRBD2,few,CATSRGGTSGAQETQYF,TGTGCCACCAGCAGAGGGGGGACTAGCGGGGCCCAAGAGACCCAGTACTTC
TRBV3-1,TRBJ2-3,NA,NA,CASSQGGVDADTQYF,TGTGCCAGCAGCCAAGGGGGCGTAGATGCAGATACGCAGTATTTT
TRBV14,TRBJ1-4,NA,NA,CASSQGTLGELFF,TGTGCCAGCAGCCAGGGAACTTTGGGGGAACTGTTTTTT
TRBV7-7,TRBJ2-5,NA,few,CASSLISASGLETQYF,TGTGCTAGCAGCTTAATCTCGGCCAGCGGTCTGGAGACCCAGTACTTC
TRBV6-2/TRBV6-3,TRBJ1-1,NA,few,CASGFYTEAFF,TGTGCCAGCGGTTTTTACACTGAAGCTTTCTTT
TRBV7-3,TRBJ2-5,TRBD2,few,CASSLGPSGASQETQYF,TGTGCCAGCAGCTTAGGCCCTAGCGGGGCCTCCCAAGAGACCCAGTACTTC
TRBV12-3/TRBV12-4,TRBJ2-7,NA,NA,CASSLVGPREQYF,TGTGCCAGCAGTTTAGTCGGTCCTCGCGAGCAGTACTTC
TRBV29-1,TRBJ1-2,NA,NA,CSVETLPYGYTF,TGCAGCGTTGAGACCCTCCCCTATGGCTACACCTTC
TRBV5-1,TRBJ2-1,NA,few,CASSRRDGYNEQFF,TGCGCCAGCAGCCGCAGGGACGGTTACAATGAGCAGTTCTTC
TRBV2,TRBJ2-1,NA,few,CASSEWIEAYNEQFF,TGTGCCAGCAGTGAGTGGATCGAAGCCTACAATGAGCAGTTCTTC
TRBV20-1,TRBJ1-2,TRBD1,NA,CSAIPIGQGVDYGYTF,TGCAGTGCTATCCCGATAGGACAGGGGGTAGATTATGGCTACACCTTC
TRBV6-6,TRBJ2-3,NA,NA,CASSYTGVKTDTQYF,TGTGCCAGCAGTTACACCGGGGTGAAAACAGATACGCAGTATTTT
TRBV5-1,TRBJ1-2,NA,NA,CASSDSDNGYTF,TGCGCCAGCAGCGATTCGGATAATGGCTACACCTTC
TRBV6-5,TRBJ1-2,NA,many,CASSYRGGYGYTF,TGTGCCAGCAGTTATCGAGGGGGGTATGGCTACACCTTC
TRBV10-1,TRBJ2-1,NA,few,CASSEALGEQFF,TGCGCCAGCAGTGAGGCCCTTGGTGAGCAGTTCTTC
TRBV19,TRBJ2-3,NA,NA,CASSKRLAADPDTQYF,TGTGCCAGTAGTAAAAGGTTAGCGGCAGACCCAGATACGCAGTATTTT
TRBV18,TRBJ2-7,TRBD2,few,CASSLSLAGLYEQYF,TGTGCCAGCTCACTCTCACTAGCGGGGTTATACGAGCAGTACTTC
TRBV20-1,TRBJ2-7,TRBD1,NA,CSAKRQGVQYEQYF,TGCAGTGCAAAGAGACAGGGGGTTCAGTACGAGCAGTACTTC
TRBV4-2,TRBJ2-7,NA,few,CASSHFVTGSYEQYF,TGTGCCAGCAGCCATTTCGTTACTGGATCCTACGAGCAGTACTTC
TRBV18,TRBJ2-3,TRBD1,few,CASSPATGGTDTQYF,TGTGCCAGCTCACCGGCGACAGGGGGCACAGATACGCAGTATTTT
TRBV29-1,TRBJ1-2,NA,NA,CSVENTLSYGYTF,TGCAGCGTCGAAAACACACTCTCCTATGGCTACACCTTC
TRBV12-3/TRBV12-4,TRBJ2-7,TRBD1,few,CASRDGNRGLYEQYF,TGTGCCAGCAGAGACGGGAACAGGGGATTATACGAGCAGTACTTC
TRBV25-1,TRBJ1-2,NA,NA,CASSELAGDYGYTF,TGTGCCAGCAGTGAACTGGCCGGGGACTATGGCTACACCTTC
TRBV28,TRBJ2-7,NA,NA,CASSLLGTSEQYF,TGTGCCAGCAGTTTACTCGGGACCTCCGAGCAGTACTTC
TRBV6-1,TRBJ2-5,NA,NA,CASRDSPSREQYF,TGTGCCAGCAGGGACAGCCCATCTCGTGAGCAGTACTTC
TRBV4-3,TRBJ1-6,NA,few,CASSQTGGADSPLHF,TGCGCCAGCAGCCAAACTGGGGGCGCAGATTCACCCCTCCACTTT
TRBV19,TRBJ2-7,TRBD1,NA,CASSGQGGRSYEQYF,TGTGCCAGTAGCGGACAGGGGGGTAGATCCTACGAGCAGTACTTC
TRBV6-2/TRBV6-3,TRBJ2-1,TRBD1,NA,CASSAHRGQEYNEQFF,TGTGCCAGCAGTGCCCACCGTGGACAGGAGTACAATGAGCAGTTCTTC
TRBV7-9,TRBJ2-7,TRBD2,NA,CAGRTSGSYEQYF,TGTGCCGGACGGACTAGCGGGAGCTACGAGCAGTACTTC
TRBV18,TRBJ1-4,NA,NA,CTSSPPSGPYEKLFF,TGTACCAGCTCACCACCCTCAGGGCCGTATGAAAAACTGTTTTTT
TRBV6-6,TRBJ2-7,TRBD2,few,CANTRRLAVGYEQYF,TGTGCCAACACCCGACGACTAGCGGTGGGCTACGAGCAGTACTTC
TRBV12-5,TRBJ2-1,NA,NA,CASGLVSGRRSGYEQFF,TGTGCTAGTGGTTTGGTATCCGGCCGACGAAGTGGGTATGAGCAGTTCTTC
TRBV20-1,TRBJ2-7,NA,few,CSASKASYEQYF,TGCAGTGCTAGCAAGGCTTCCTACGAGCAGTACTTC
TRBV12-3/TRBV12-4,TRBJ2-7,NA,NA,CASSLGAGSAYVQYF,TGTGCCAGCAGTTTAGGTGCAGGGAGCGCCTACGTGCAGTACTTC
TRBV29-1,TRBJ2-1,NA,NA,CAVGGSYNEQFF,TGCGCGGTAGGGGGCTCCTACAATGAGCAGTTCTTC
TRBV12-3/TRBV12-4,TRBJ2-5,NA,NA,CASSLNDYQETQYF,TGTGCCAGCAGTTTGAACGATTATCAAGAGACCCAGTACTTC
TRBV29-1,TRBJ2-2,NA,NA,CSVLIGGAGELFF,TGCAGCGTCTTAATAGGTGGCGCCGGGGAGCTGTTTTTT
TRBV2,TRBJ2-5,NA,few,CASTEAPPKDLWETQYF,TGTGCCAGCACTGAAGCCCCACCAAAGGACCTATGGGAGACCCAGTACTTC
TRBV14,TRBJ2-7,NA,NA,CASDPRTVPYEQYF,TGTGCCAGCGACCCTAGGACAGTGCCCTACGAGCAGTACTTC
TRBV7-9,TRBJ2-5,NA,few,CASSPGTVGETQYF,TGTGCCAGCAGCCCAGGGACTGTAGGAGAGACCCAGTACTTC
TRBV5-5,TRBJ2-7,TRBD1,few,CASSLGQGPLYEQYF,TGTGCCAGCAGCTTGGGACAGGGCCCCCTCTACGAGCAGTACTTC
TRBV6-6,TRBJ1-2,NA,NA,CASSDLSHINYGYTF,TGTGCCAGCAGCGACCTTTCCCACATTAACTATGGCTACACCTTC
TRBV11-2,TRBJ2-2,NA,few,CASSFTGALTGELFF,TGTGCCAGCAGCTTTACGGGGGCTTTGACCGGGGAGCTGTTTTTT
TRBV6-1,TRBJ1-6,NA,few,CASSETGANSPLHF,TGTGCCAGCAGTGAAACGGGGGCGAATTCACCCCTCCACTTT
TRBV6-5,TRBJ1-1,NA,NA,CALGGPNTEAFF,TGTGCCTTGGGGGGACCGAACACTGAAGCTTTCTTT
TRBV5-1,TRBJ1-2,NA,few,CASSLDSPNPWDF,TGCGCCAGCAGCTTGGACAGTCCTAATCCGTGGGACTTC
TRBV5-1,TRBJ2-6,NA,NA,CASSPLQERDVLTF,TGCGCCAGCAGCCCCCTACAGGAAAGGGACGTCCTGACTTTC
TRBV6-2/TRBV6-3,TRBJ2-7,TRBD1,few,CASSYLGTGGEEQYF,TGTGCCAGCAGTTACCTCGGGACAGGGGGCGAGGAGCAGTACTTC
TRBV5-1,TRBJ2-5,NA,NA,CASSLPVGDQETQYF,TGCGCCAGCAGCTTACCAGTGGGAGATCAAGAGACCCAGTACTTC
TRBV5-1,TRBJ2-6,TRBD1,few,CASTFGDRVGGANVLTF,TGCGCCAGCACCTTTGGGGACAGGGTCGGTGGGGCCAACGTCCTGACTTTC
TRBV18,TRBJ2-7,NA,NA,CASSTETGRAYEQYF,TGTGCCAGCTCCACAGAGACGGGGCGGGCGTACGAGCAGTACTTC
TRBV6-5,TRBJ2-7,NA,few,CASSYSSGEIEQYF,TGTGCCAGCAGTTACTCGTCGGGGGAAATCGAGCAGTACTTC
TRBV27,TRBJ2-7,TRBD2,few,CASSLGAPGGRTYEQYF,TGTGCCAGCAGCCTAGGGGCGCCGGGCGGGAGGACCTACGAGCAGTACTTC
TRBV20-1,TRBJ1-6,TRBD1,NA,CSAILGTGGESPLHF,TGCAGTGCTATACTCGGGACAGGGGGGGAGTCACCCCTCCACTTT
TRBV6-4,TRBJ2-6,NA,NA,CASRPSDSGANVLTF,TGTGCCAGCAGGCCCTCAGACTCTGGGGCCAACGTCCTGACTTTC
TRBV27,TRBJ2-7,TRBD2,few,CASSFLTSGGSYEQYF,TGTGCCAGCAGTTTTCTTACTAGCGGGGGAAGCTACGAGCAGTACTTC
TRBV6-5,TRBJ2-2,NA,NA,CASSPALINTGELFF,TGTGCCAGCAGCCCAGCCTTGATCAACACCGGGGAGCTGTTTTTT
TRBV7-2,TRBJ1-1,NA,NA,CASSLVAYWVNTEAFF,TGTGCCAGCAGCTTAGTAGCTTACTGGGTGAACACTGAAGCTTTCTTT
TRBV10-1,TRBJ2-1,NA,few,CASAKAGQSYNEQFF,TGCGCCAGCGCGAAAGCGGGACAATCCTACAATGAGCAGTTCTTC